This entry is about one TCR beta chain. Its antigen is undetermined. Repertoires were generated with immunoSEQ multiplex PCR, while TCRdb's copy carries only in-frame clones and drops some. This table has approximately 28,000 clones, over 75% appearing once. Time point reported: cycle 4 day 1 (C4D1), after about 6 weeks of nivolumab. The patients all showed relapse after autologous stem cell transplantation, while their brentuximab vedotin exposure varied. Negative magnetic selection isolated CD4+ T cells from thawed PBMCs. The best responses consisted of complete response, partial response or progressive disease. The sample belongs to a study of PD-1 blockade in classical Hodgkin lymphoma. Study-level results: Diminished baseline TCR diversity has been reported in newly diagnosed patients relative to healthy donors.

This CDR3 is built from 14 residues. CDR1 SGHTA and CDR2 FQGNSA come from the germline V gene. Trimming removed 5 bases from V and 8 bases from J; junction bases left unmatched: 11. Sequencing was performed on CD4+ T cells from blood, taken before the fourth cycle of nivolumab. The rearrangement uses TRBV7-2 and TRBJ1-1, with 7 bases aligning to TRBD1. This TCR was recovered from a human donor with classical Hodgkin lymphoma. For the CDR3, the DNA is TGTGCCAGCAGCACGCACAGGGGCGGGGTGGAAGCTTTCTTT. As protein: CASSTHRGGVEAFF.